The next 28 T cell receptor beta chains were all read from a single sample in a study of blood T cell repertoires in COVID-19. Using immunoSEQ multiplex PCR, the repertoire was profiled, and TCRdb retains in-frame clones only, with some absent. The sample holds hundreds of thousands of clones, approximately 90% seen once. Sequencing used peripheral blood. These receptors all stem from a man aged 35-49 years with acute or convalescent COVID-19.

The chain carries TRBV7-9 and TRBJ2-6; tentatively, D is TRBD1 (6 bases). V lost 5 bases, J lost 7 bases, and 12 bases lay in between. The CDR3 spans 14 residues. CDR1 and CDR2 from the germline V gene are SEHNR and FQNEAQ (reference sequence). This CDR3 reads CASSTTGKANVLTF. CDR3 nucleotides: TGTGCCAGCAGCACCACAGGGAAAGCCAACGTCCTGACTTTC. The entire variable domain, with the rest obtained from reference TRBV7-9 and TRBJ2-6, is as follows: DTGVSQNPRHKITKRGQNVTFRCDPISEHNRLYWYRQTLGQGPEFLTYFQNEAQLEKSRLLSDRFSAERPKGSFSTLEIQRTEQGDSAMYLCASSTTGKANVLTFGAGSRLTVL.

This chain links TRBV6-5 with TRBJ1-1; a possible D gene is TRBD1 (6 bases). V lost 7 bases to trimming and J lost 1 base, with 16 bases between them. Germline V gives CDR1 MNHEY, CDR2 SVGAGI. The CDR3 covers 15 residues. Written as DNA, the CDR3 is TGTGCCAGCAACGCAGACGACAGGTGGAACACTGAAGCTTTCTTT. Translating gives CASNADDRWNTEAFF.

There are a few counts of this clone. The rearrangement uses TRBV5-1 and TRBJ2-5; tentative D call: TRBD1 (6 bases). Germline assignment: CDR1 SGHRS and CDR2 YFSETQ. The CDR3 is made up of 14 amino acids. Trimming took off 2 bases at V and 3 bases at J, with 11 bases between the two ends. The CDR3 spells CASSFLGTKETQYF. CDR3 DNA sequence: TGCGCCAGCAGCTTTCTCGGGACAAAAGAGACCCAGTACTTC.

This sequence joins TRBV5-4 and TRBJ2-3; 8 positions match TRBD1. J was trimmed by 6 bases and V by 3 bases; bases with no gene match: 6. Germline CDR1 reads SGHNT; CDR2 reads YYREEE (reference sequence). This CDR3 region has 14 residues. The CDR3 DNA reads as TGTGCCAGCAGCTCGGGACAGGCTTGGGATACGCAGTATTTT. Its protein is CASSSGQAWDTQYF. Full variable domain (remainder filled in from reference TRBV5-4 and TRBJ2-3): ETGVTQSPTHLIKTRGQQVTLRCSSQSGHNTVSWYQQALGQGPQFIFQYYREEENGRGNFPPRFSGLQFPNYSSELNVNALELDDSALYLCASSSGQAWDTQYFGPGTRLTVL.

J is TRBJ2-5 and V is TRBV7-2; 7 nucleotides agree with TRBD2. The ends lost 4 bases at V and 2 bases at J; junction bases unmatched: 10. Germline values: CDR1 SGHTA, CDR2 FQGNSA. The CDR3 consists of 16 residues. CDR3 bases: TGTGCCAGCAGCTCCCTCGGAGCGGGACTACAAGAGACCCAGTACTTC. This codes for CASSSLGAGLQETQYF.

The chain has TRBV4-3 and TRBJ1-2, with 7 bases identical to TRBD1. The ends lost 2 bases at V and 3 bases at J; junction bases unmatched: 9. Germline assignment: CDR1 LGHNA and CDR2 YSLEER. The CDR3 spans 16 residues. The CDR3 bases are TGCGCCAGCAGCCAATGGGACAGCCTCCGTCACTATGGCTACACCTTC. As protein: CASSQWDSLRHYGYTF.

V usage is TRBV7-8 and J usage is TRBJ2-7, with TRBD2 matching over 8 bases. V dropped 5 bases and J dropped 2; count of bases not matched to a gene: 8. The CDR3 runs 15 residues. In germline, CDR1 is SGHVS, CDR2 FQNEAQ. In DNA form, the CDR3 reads TGTGCCAGCAGCCTCTCAGCGGGAGACCCCTACGAGCAGTACTTC. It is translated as CASSLSAGDPYEQYF.

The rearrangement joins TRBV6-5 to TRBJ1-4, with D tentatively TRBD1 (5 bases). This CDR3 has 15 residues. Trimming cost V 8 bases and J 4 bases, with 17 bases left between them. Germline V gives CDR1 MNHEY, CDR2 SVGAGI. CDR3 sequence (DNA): TGTGCCAGCGGGGATTCAGGGCAGGTTAATGAAAAACTGTTTTTT. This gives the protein CASGDSGQVNEKLFF.

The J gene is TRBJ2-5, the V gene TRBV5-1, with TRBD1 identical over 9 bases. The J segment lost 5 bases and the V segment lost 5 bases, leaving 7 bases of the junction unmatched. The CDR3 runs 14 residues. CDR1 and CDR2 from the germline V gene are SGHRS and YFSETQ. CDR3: CASSPGQGTETQYF. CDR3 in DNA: TGCGCCAGCAGTCCCGGACAGGGGACGGAGACCCAGTACTTC. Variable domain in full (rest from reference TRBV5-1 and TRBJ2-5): KAGVTQTPRYLIKTRGQQVTLSCSPISGHRSVSWYQQTPGQGLQFLFEYFSETQRNKGNFPGRFSGRQFSNSRSEMNVSTLELGDSALYLCASSPGQGTETQYFGPGTRLLVL.

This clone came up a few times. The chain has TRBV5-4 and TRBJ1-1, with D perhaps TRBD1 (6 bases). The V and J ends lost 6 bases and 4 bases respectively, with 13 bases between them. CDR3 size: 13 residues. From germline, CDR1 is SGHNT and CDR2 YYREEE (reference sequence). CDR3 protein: CASTGQSSTEAFF. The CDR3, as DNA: TGTGCCAGCACCGGACAGTCAAGCACTGAAGCTTTCTTT.

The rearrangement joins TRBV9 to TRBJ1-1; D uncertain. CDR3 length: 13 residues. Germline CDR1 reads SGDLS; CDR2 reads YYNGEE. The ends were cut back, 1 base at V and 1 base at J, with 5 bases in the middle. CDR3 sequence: CASSVHRNTEAFF. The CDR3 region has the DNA TGTGCCAGCAGCGTACACAGGAACACTGAAGCTTTCTTT.

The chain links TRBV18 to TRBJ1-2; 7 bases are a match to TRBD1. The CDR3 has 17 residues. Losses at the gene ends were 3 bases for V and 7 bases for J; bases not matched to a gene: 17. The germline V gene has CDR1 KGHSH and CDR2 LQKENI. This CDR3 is CASSPLLGDTGDTGYTF. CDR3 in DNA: TGTGCCAGCTCACCCCTCCTGGGGGACACAGGGGACACTGGCTACACCTTC.

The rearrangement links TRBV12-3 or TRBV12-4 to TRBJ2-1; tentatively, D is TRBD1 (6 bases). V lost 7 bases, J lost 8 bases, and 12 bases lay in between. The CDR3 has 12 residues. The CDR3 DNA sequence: TGTGCCAGCAATACAGGGCCCCATGAGCAGTTCTTC. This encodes CASNTGPHEQFF.

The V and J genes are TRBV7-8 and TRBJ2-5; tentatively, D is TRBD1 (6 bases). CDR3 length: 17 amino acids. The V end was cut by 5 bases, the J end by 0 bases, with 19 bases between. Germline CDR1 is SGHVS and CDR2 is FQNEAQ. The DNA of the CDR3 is TGTGCCAGCAGCAAACCCCTCACCGGACAGTACCAAGAGACCCAGTACTTC. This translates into CASSKPLTGQYQETQYF.

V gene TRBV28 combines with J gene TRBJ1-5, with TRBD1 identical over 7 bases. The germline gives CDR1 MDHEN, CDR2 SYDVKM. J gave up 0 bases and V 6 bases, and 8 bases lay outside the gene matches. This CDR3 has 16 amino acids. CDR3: CASRPRGRGSNQPQHF. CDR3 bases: TGTGCCAGCAGACCGAGGGGGCGAGGTAGCAATCAGCCCCAGCATTTT.

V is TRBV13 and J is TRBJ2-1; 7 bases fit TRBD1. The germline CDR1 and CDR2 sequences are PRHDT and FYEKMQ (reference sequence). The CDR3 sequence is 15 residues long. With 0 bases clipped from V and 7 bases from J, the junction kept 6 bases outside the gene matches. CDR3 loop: CASSLGDRLSNEQFF. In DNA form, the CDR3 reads TGTGCCAGCAGCTTAGGGGACAGGTTGTCAAATGAGCAGTTCTTC.

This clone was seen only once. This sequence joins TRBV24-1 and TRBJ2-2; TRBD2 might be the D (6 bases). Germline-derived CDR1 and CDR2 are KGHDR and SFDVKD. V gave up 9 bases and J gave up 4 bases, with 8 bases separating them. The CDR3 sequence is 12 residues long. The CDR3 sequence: CATGDFTGELFF. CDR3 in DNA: TGTGCCACCGGGGACTTCACCGGGGAGCTGTTTTTT.

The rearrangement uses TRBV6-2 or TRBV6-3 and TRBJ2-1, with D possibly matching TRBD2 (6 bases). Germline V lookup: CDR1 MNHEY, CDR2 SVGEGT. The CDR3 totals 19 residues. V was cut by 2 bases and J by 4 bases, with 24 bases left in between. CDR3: CASSYTDRRGTEVYNEQFF. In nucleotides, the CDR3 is TGTGCCAGCAGTTACACCGATAGGAGGGGCACCGAGGTGTACAATGAGCAGTTCTTC.

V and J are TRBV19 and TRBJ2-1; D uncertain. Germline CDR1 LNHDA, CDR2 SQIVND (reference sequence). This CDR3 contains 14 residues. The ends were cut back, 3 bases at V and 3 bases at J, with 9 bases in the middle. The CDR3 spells CASSMSSYYNEQFF. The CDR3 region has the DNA TGTGCCAGTAGTATGTCCAGTTACTACAATGAGCAGTTCTTC.

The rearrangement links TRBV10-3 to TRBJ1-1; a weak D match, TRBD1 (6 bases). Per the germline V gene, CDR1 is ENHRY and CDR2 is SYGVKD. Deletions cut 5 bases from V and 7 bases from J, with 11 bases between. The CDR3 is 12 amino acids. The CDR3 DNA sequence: TGTGCCATCAGTCCCAGGGGCGGTGAAGCTTTCTTT. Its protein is CAISPRGGEAFF.

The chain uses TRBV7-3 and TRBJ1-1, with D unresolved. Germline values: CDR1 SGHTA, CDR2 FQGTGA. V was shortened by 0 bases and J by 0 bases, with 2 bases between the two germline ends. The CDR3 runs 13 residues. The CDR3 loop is CASSLTVNTEAFF. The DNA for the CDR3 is TGTGCCAGCAGCTTAACCGTGAACACTGAAGCTTTCTTT.

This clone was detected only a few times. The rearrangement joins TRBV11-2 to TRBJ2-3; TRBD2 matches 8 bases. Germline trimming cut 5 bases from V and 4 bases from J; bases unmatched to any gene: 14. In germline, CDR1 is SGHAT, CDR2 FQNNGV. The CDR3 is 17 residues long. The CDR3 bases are TGTGCCAGCAGCCCCGGGACTAGGTGGGGGGGCTCAGATACGCAGTATTTT. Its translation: CASSPGTRWGGSDTQYF. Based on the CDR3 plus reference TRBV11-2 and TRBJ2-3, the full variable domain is EAGVAQSPRYKIIEKRQSVAFWCNPISGHATLYWYQQILGQGPKLLIQFQNNGVVDDSQLPKDRFSAERLKGVDSTLKIQPAKLEDSAVYLCASSPGTRWGGSDTQYFGPGTRLTVL.

The chain's CDR3 is CSVVGVAEDTEAFF. In DNA, the CDR3 is TGCAGCGTTGTCGGGGTCGCAGAGGACACTGAAGCTTTCTTT. This sequence joins TRBV29-1 and TRBJ1-1; unclear D gene. The CDR3 has 14 residues. Trimming took off 4 bases at V and 3 bases at J, with 15 bases between the two ends. In germline, CDR1 is SQVTM, CDR2 ANQGSEA.

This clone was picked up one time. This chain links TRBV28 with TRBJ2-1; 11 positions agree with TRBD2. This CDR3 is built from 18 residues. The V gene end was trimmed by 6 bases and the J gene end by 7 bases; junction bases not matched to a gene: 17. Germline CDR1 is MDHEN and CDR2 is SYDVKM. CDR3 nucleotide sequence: TGTGCCAGCAGCCCCCTCCGGTTAGCGGGAGGGCCGGGGAATGAGCAGTTCTTC. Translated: CASSPLRLAGGPGNEQFF.

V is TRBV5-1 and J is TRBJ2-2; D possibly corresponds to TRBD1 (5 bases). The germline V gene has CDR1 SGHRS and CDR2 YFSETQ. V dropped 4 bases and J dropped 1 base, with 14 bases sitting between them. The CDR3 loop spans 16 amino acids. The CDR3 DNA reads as TGCGCCAGCAGCGAGGACACCGTTATGAACACCGGGGAGCTGTTTTTT. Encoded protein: CASSEDTVMNTGELFF.

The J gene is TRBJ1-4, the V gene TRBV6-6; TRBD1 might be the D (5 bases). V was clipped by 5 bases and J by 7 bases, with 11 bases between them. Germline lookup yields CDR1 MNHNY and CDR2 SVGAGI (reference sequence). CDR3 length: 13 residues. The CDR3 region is CASSPPTAEKLFF. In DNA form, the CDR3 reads TGTGCCAGCAGTCCGCCGACAGCTGAAAAACTGTTTTTT.

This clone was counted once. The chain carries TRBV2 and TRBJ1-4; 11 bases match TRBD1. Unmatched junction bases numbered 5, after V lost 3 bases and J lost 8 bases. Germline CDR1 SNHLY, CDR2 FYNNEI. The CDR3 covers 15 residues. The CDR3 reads CASSDGTGGQEKLFF. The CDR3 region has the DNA TGTGCCAGCAGTGACGGGACAGGGGGACAAGAAAAACTGTTTTTT.

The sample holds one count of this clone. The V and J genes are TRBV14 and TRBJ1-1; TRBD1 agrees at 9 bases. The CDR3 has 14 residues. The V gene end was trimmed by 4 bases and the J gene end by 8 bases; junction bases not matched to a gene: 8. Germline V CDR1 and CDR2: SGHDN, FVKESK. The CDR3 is CASSLTSGQGEAFF. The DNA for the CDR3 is TGTGCCAGCAGCCTTACCTCCGGACAGGGGGAAGCTTTCTTT.